The source of this T cell receptor beta chain is a study of cytomegalovirus exposure and HLA in healthy donors. With 60 Vbeta and 13 Jbeta primers, the PCR was carried out. Generated by immunoSEQ multiplex PCR, the TCRdb table keeps only in-frame clones and is missing some. The table includes around 140,000 clones, about two thirds detected once. Trimming shortened V by 4 bases and J by 0 bases, and 14 bases separated the two germline ends. The CDR3 covers 15 residues. The germline V gene encodes CDR1 SGHNT and CDR2 YYREEE (reference sequence). This TCR derives from a man in his fifties in good health and CMV-seropositive. The specimen sequenced was PBMCs. V and J are TRBV5-4 and TRBJ2-7; the D gene is possibly TRBD2 (6 bases). In DNA form, the CDR3 reads TGTGCCAGCAGCGCGGACTACTTGAGCTCCTACGAGCAGTACTTC. Its translation: CASSADYLSSYEQYF.